One and the same sample provided the 27 T cell receptor beta chains below, sequenced in a study of control samples from healthy donors and cancer patients (TCRdb year 2020). The library was generated by the immunoSEQ multiplex PCR assay. This is the immuneACCESS table as TCRdb keeps it, with only in-frame sequences that have V and J called. A part of the clones is gone; compared with another copy, unresolved V genes explain less than half, and the rest is unexplained. For this sample there are approximately 70,000 clones; about 87% appear just once. Roughly 2.4% of the sample rests with the top ten. What was sequenced was PBMCs. These receptors originate from a woman in her fifties or sixties with head and neck cancer.

This clone was seen only once. The gene calls are TRBV2 and TRBJ1-5; D remains unclear. Trimming cost V 2 bases and J 12 bases, with 14 bases left between them. The CDR3 is made up of 13 amino acids. From germline, CDR1 is SNHLY and CDR2 FYNNEI. CDR3 nucleotides: TGTGCCAGCAGTGAACTTATTTTGGGGAACCAGCATTTT. This codes for CASSELILGNQHF.

The rearrangement joins TRBV9 to TRBJ2-2; 12 bases align to TRBD1. Trimming cost V 5 bases and J 4 bases; bases outside gene matches: 9. This CDR3 has 17 amino acids. From germline, CDR1 is SGDLS and CDR2 YYNGEE. The CDR3 sequence: CASSETGTGGTTGELFF. The CDR3 nucleotides are TGTGCCAGCAGTGAAACCGGGACAGGGGGCACCACCGGGGAGCTGTTTTTT.

V usage is TRBV5-1 and J usage is TRBJ2-2; weak D call: TRBD1 (6 bases). Germline assignment: CDR1 SGHRS and CDR2 YFSETQ. The CDR3 runs 15 residues. Trimming cost V 4 bases and J 7 bases, with 17 bases left between them. The CDR3 is CASSTGPGMGGELFF. The DNA of the CDR3 is TGCGCCAGCAGCACAGGGCCCGGGATGGGCGGGGAGCTGTTTTTT.

This clone was recorded once. This chain joins TRBV5-1 and TRBJ2-1; TRBD1 matches 9 bases. The CDR3 is 16 residues long. The germline V gene encodes CDR1 SGHRS and CDR2 YFSETQ. V dropped 3 bases and J dropped 4; count of bases not matched to a gene: 8. In DNA form, the CDR3 reads TGCGCCAGCAGCTCGAGGGGACAGGGAGGGTACAATGAGCAGTTCTTC. It translates to CASSSRGQGGYNEQFF.

This chain uses TRBV5-1 with TRBJ1-6; D not certain. V lost 2 bases and J lost 0, with 9 bases in between. The germline CDR1 and CDR2 sequences are SGHRS and YFSETQ. The length of the CDR3 is 16 residues. CDR3 sequence reads: CASSFYQSSYNSPLHF. CDR3 nucleotides: TGCGCCAGCAGCTTTTACCAGAGCTCCTATAATTCACCCCTCCACTTT. Full variable domain (remainder filled in from reference TRBV5-1 and TRBJ1-6): KAGVTQTPRYLIKTRGQQVTLSCSPISGHRSVSWYQQTPGQGLQFLFEYFSETQRNKGNFPGRFSGRQFSNSRSEMNVSTLELGDSALYLCASSFYQSSYNSPLHFGNGTRLTVT.

V is TRBV28 and J is TRBJ1-2, with D perhaps matching TRBD1 (6 bases). This CDR3 region has 14 residues. CDR1 is MDHEN and CDR2 is SYDVKM in the germline V gene. Trimming took 1 base from V and 7 from J, leaving 13 bases between them. The CDR3 coding sequence is TGTGCCAGCAGTTTATCGGCCGGGGGCGCTGGCTACACCTTC. Its protein product is CASSLSAGGAGYTF.

The chain couples TRBV7-8 to TRBJ1-1; D gene uncertain. Germline V gene data show CDR1 as SGHVS and CDR2 as FQNEAQ. CDR3 size: 11 residues. Trimming removed 4 bases at V and 6 bases at J, with 6 bases between. CDR3 protein: CASSSRAEAFF. The CDR3 DNA is TGTGCCAGCAGCTCCAGAGCTGAAGCTTTCTTT. Supplemented by reference TRBV7-8 and TRBJ1-1, the full variable domain reads GAGVSQSPRYKVAKRGQDVALRCDPISGHVSLFWYQQALGQGPEFLTYFQNEAQLDKSGLPSDRFFAERPEGSVSTLKIQRTQQEDSAVYLCASSSRAEAFFGQGTRLTVV.

This chain connects TRBV5-1 to TRBJ1-1; 7 nucleotides line up with TRBD1. The CDR3 totals 17 residues. J was trimmed by 0 bases and V by 0 bases; bases with no gene match: 8. Per germline, CDR1 SGHRS and CDR2 YFSETQ. CDR3 DNA: TGCGCCAGCAGCTTGGACGGGGACAGAGCCATGAACACTGAAGCTTTCTTT. Translating gives CASSLDGDRAMNTEAFF.

V is TRBV28 and J is TRBJ2-3; 12 nucleotides match TRBD1. After removal of 4 bases from V and 1 base from J, the junction contained 12 bases not matched to a gene. This CDR3 is 19 amino acids long. Germline V CDR1 and CDR2: MDHEN, SYDVKM. The CDR3 DNA reads as TGTGCCAGCAGTTCGCTTAGGGCCGGGACAGGGGGCGGCACAGATACGCAGTATTTT. It translates to CASSSLRAGTGGGTDTQYF. The full variable domain, rest sourced from reference TRBV28 and TRBJ2-3, is DVKVTQSSRYLVKRTGEKVFLECVQDMDHENMFWYRQDPGLGLRLIYFSYDVKMKEKGDIPEGYSVSREKKERFSLILESASTNQTSMYLCASSSLRAGTGGGTDTQYFGPGTRLTVL.

The genes are TRBV28 and TRBJ1-2; perhaps TRBD1 as D (6 bases). Trimming stripped 10 bases from V and 8 bases from J, with 17 bases between. From germline, CDR1 is MDHEN and CDR2 SYDVKM. This CDR3 comprises 12 residues. This chain's CDR3 is CATLPQGHGYTF. CDR3 DNA: TGTGCCACCCTACCACAGGGCCACGGCTACACCTTC.

The chain has TRBV30 and TRBJ1-2, with D possibly being TRBD1 (6 bases). This CDR3 contains 13 residues. Germline V gene data show CDR1 as GTSNPN and CDR2 as SVGIG (reference sequence). Trimming pared 3 bases from V and 3 bases from J, leaving 11 bases between. The CDR3 region has the DNA TGTGCCTGGAGGCCCCGGACAGACTATGGCTACACCTTC. The encoded protein is CAWRPRTDYGYTF.

This chain joins TRBV6-5 and TRBJ2-1; D may be TRBD2 (6 bases). Looked up from germline, CDR1 is MNHEY and CDR2 is SVGAGI. With 8 bases removed from V and 0 bases from J, the gap between germline ends came to 11 bases. The CDR3 consists of 14 residues. The CDR3 bases are TGTGCCAGCGCCCGGGGGAGCTCCTACAATGAGCAGTTCTTC. Amino acid sequence: CASARGSSYNEQFF.

V is TRBV9 and J is TRBJ1-1, with D tentatively TRBD1 (5 bases). V lost 4 bases and J lost 1, with 11 bases in between. The germline V gene has CDR1 SGDLS and CDR2 YYNGEE. This CDR3 is 14 amino acids long. The CDR3 reads CASSPGPENTEAFF. The CDR3 DNA sequence: TGTGCCAGCAGCCCGGGGCCGGAGAACACTGAAGCTTTCTTT.

This chain links TRBV6-5 with TRBJ2-7; TRBD1 agrees at 11 bases. V was clipped by 9 bases and J by 4 bases; unmatched bases: 8. This CDR3 region has 14 residues. From germline, CDR1 is MNHEY and CDR2 SVGAGI. The CDR3 nucleotides are TGTGCCAGTGACCGGGACAGGGGGAGATACGAGCAGTACTTC. Encoded protein: CASDRDRGRYEQYF.

Worth noting for this clone: An end of the junction differs from the germline gene, which may be a read error. V usage is TRBV9 and J usage is TRBJ1-6; D ambiguous. The V gene's germline CDR1 is SGDLS and CDR2 YYNGEE. The CDR3 runs to 13 residues. The CDR3 DNA reads as TGTGCCAGCAGCCCGAGCCTGGATTCCCCCCTCCACTTT. Translating it yields CASSPSLDSPLHF.

The V and J genes are TRBV5-1 and TRBJ1-2, with D tentatively TRBD1 (5 bases). This CDR3 has 14 amino acids. Germline CDR1 is SGHRS and CDR2 is YFSETQ. Between the trimmed V and J ends, which lost 4 bases and 8 bases, there was a span of 18 bases. CDR3 loop: CASSPRRGVEGYTF. CDR3 nucleotide sequence: TGCGCCAGCAGCCCACGTAGGGGAGTTGAGGGCTACACCTTC.

V and J are TRBV9 and TRBJ1-4; D perhaps matches TRBD1 (6 bases). The CDR3 runs to 15 residues. With 0 bases removed from V and 4 bases from J, the gap between germline ends came to 10 bases. CDR1 is SGDLS and CDR2 is YYNGEE in the germline V gene. Here the CDR3 DNA reads TGTGCCAGCAGCGTAGCCAGGGGAGTTAATGAAAAACTGTTTTTT. Amino acid sequence: CASSVARGVNEKLFF.

The chain links TRBV3-1 (or the pseudogene TRBV3-2) to TRBJ2-3; D may correspond to TRBD1 or TRBD2 (5 bases each). V gave up 6 bases and J gave up 0 bases, with 16 bases separating them. The CDR3 is made up of 16 amino acids. Per germline, CDR1 LGHDT and CDR2 YNNKEL (reference sequence). The CDR3 nucleotides are TGTGCCAGCAGTCTCCACGGGACCACTAGCACAGATACGCAGTATTTT. Amino acids: CASSLHGTTSTDTQYF.

The V gene is TRBV7-9, the J gene TRBJ2-3; no definite D call. The V end lost 1 base, the J end lost 0 bases, and 14 bases lay between the germline ends. CDR1 SEHNR and CDR2 FQNEAQ come from the germline V gene (reference sequence). The CDR3 runs 17 residues. The CDR3 nucleotides read TGTGCCAGCAGCTTAGGGGCGCAGCGCTATAGCACAGATACGCAGTATTTT. Residues: CASSLGAQRYSTDTQYF.

This sequence joins TRBV5-1 and TRBJ2-1; D is uncertain. The germline V gene encodes CDR1 SGHRS and CDR2 YFSETQ. This CDR3 spans 15 amino acids. V gave up 3 bases and J gave up 6 bases, with 16 bases separating them. CDR3 region: CASSSGLQVGNEQFF. CDR3 coding DNA: TGCGCCAGCAGCTCGGGTCTCCAGGTCGGCAATGAGCAGTTCTTC.

This clone was detected once. V usage is TRBV7-9 and J usage is TRBJ2-7; possible D gene TRBD1, 6 bases. V lost 6 bases, J lost 2 bases, and 8 bases lay in between. The CDR3 contains 12 residues. Germline-derived CDR1 and CDR2 are SEHNR and FQNEAQ (reference sequence). The CDR3 coding sequence is TGTGCCAGCAGTCGGGACACCTACGAGCAGTACTTC. Translation: CASSRDTYEQYF.

The V gene is TRBV9, the J gene TRBJ2-3; 12 nucleotides line up with TRBD2. The CDR3 is 15 amino acids. Germline CDR1 and CDR2: SGDLS and YYNGEE. The V and J ends lost 4 bases and 3 bases, in that order; junction bases with no gene match: 3. CDR3 sequence (DNA): TGTGCCAGCAGCAGACTAGCGGGGGCTACAGATACGCAGTATTTT. Its translation is CASSRLAGATDTQYF.

The chain employs TRBV28 and TRBJ2-7, with D possibly being TRBD2 (6 bases). The V and J ends lost 2 bases and 4 bases respectively, with 15 bases between them. Germline CDR1 is MDHEN and CDR2 is SYDVKM. The CDR3 is 15 amino acids. The CDR3 nucleotides are TGTGCCAGCAGTTTAAGTGGAGGGTTCGTGTACGAGCAGTACTTC. Translating gives CASSLSGGFVYEQYF.

The chain employs TRBV21-1 and TRBJ2-2. TRBV21-1 is listed as a pseudogene. The CDR3 runs 14 residues. CDR3 nucleotides: TGTGCCAGCAGCAAAGCGAAGGGTCCCGGGGAGCTGTTTTTT. Protein: CASSKAKGPGELFF.

This clone occurred once. The CDR3 coding sequence is TGTGCCACCAGGTCCCGGAGGGACAATGAGCAGTTCTTC. Translated, it gives CATRSRRDNEQFF. This chain connects TRBV24-1 to TRBJ2-1; tentatively, D is TRBD2 (6 bases). V gave up 7 bases and J gave up 5 bases, with 11 bases separating them. The germline V gene has CDR1 KGHDR and CDR2 SFDVKD. This CDR3 has 13 amino acids.

The chain has TRBV2 and TRBJ2-7, with D possibly TRBD1 on 6 matching bases. Germline V lookup: CDR1 SNHLY, CDR2 FYNNEI. V shed 7 bases and J shed 5 bases, with 18 bases lying between them. This CDR3 has 14 residues. The CDR3 loop reads CASTGVGINDEQYF. CDR3 nucleotide sequence: TGTGCCAGCACAGGGGTTGGGATTAACGACGAGCAGTACTTC.

The chain joins TRBV9 to TRBJ1-1; no firm D call. Germline V gene sequence: CDR1 SGDLS, CDR2 YYNGEE. CDR3 size: 14 residues. Between the trimmed V and J ends, which lost 4 bases and 2 bases, there was a span of 12 bases. The DNA of the CDR3 is TGTGCCAGCAGCCCGGTCCGTTTCAACACTGAAGCTTTCTTT. It encodes CASSPVRFNTEAFF.